This TCR beta chain appears in the sequencing data of a study of T cells in Graves' hyperthyroidism and ophthalmopathy. By proportion, this clonotype is medium-sized. The CDR3 regions of TCR beta were amplified from RNA transcripts. During a first-round RT-PCR of the TCR CDR3, the HTBI primer set was used. TCRdb processed the multiplex PCR reads anew with MiXCR; each CDR3 protein has one entry. Of around 56,000 distinct CDR3 sequences listed, roughly half are singletons. The authors obtained PBMCs from 9 to 10 ml of fresh peripheral blood. Germline-derived CDR1 and CDR2 are LNHNV and YYDKDF (reference sequence). The length of the CDR3 is 15 residues. V was clipped by 0 bases and J by 0 bases, with 6 bases between them.

Source material: blood. This clonotype originated in an older woman with Graves' ophthalmopathy. V gene TRBV15 combines with J gene TRBJ1-5; D uncertain. In DNA form, the CDR3 reads TGTGCCACCAGCAGAGACGTGGGTAGCAATCAGCCCCAGCATTTT. Translating it yields CATSRDVGSNQPQHF.